A single sample gave rise to the 11 T cell receptor beta chains below, sequenced in a study of blood T cell repertoires in COVID-19. Sequenced by immunoSEQ multiplex PCR; TCRdb stores in-frame clones only, minus some. The data contain some 150,000 clones, roughly 86% of them singletons. Sequenced sample: peripheral blood. These receptors came from a middle-aged man who had recovered from COVID-19.

J is TRBJ2-2 and V is TRBV28; D remains unclear. The CDR3 runs to 15 residues. V lost 6 bases and J 1 base, leaving 12 bases between the germline ends. Per germline, CDR1 MDHEN and CDR2 SYDVKM. The chain's CDR3 is CASSPPPGNTGELFF. CDR3 DNA: TGTGCCAGCAGCCCTCCCCCGGGGAACACCGGGGAGCTGTTTTTT.

V usage is TRBV3-1 (or the pseudogene TRBV3-2) and J usage is TRBJ2-5, with 13 bases aligning to TRBD2. Germline V gene data show CDR1 as LGHDT and CDR2 as YNNKEL (reference sequence). The length of the CDR3 is 17 residues. Germline trimming cut 0 bases from V and 2 bases from J; bases unmatched to any gene: 3. Here the CDR3 DNA reads TGTGCCAGCAGCCAAGATTTGACTAGCGGGAGGCAAGAGACCCAGTACTTC. Protein product: CASSQDLTSGRQETQYF.

This chain joins TRBV5-6 and TRBJ1-1; D remains ambiguous. The CDR3 contains 15 residues. Per germline, CDR1 SGHDT and CDR2 YYEEEE. Trimming left V 0 bases short and J 3 bases short, with 12 bases between. CDR3 loop: CASSLVAGRDTEAFF. The CDR3 region has the DNA TGTGCCAGCAGCTTGGTCGCCGGGCGGGACACTGAAGCTTTCTTT.

The rearrangement uses TRBV6-6 and TRBJ1-1; possibly TRBD1 for D (5 bases). Trimming stripped 5 bases from V and 4 bases from J, with 11 bases between. Germline V gives CDR1 MNHNY, CDR2 SVGAGI (reference sequence). The CDR3 loop spans 13 amino acids. The CDR3, as DNA: TGTGCCAGCAGTGCCCTCAGGGTCACTGAAGCTTTCTTT. This sequence encodes CASSALRVTEAFF.

The sample holds a few counts of this clone. The chain employs TRBV9 and TRBJ2-2; D is possibly TRBD1 (5 bases). The CDR3 has 15 amino acids. Trimming took off 6 bases at V and 4 bases at J, with 16 bases between the two ends. Per germline, CDR1 SGDLS and CDR2 YYNGEE. The CDR3 sequence is CASTRVGVRTGELFF. The CDR3 coding sequence is TGTGCCAGCACCCGGGTAGGGGTCCGCACCGGGGAGCTGTTTTTT. Complete variable domain (other parts from reference TRBV9 and TRBJ2-2): DSGVTQTPKHLITATGQRVTLRCSPRSGDLSVYWYQQSLDQGLQFLIQYYNGEERAKGNILERFSAQQFPDLHSELNLSSLELGDSALYFCASTRVGVRTGELFFGEGSRLTVL.

The rearrangement links TRBV27 to TRBJ2-7; a possible D gene is TRBD2 (5 bases). The CDR3 consists of 14 residues. CDR1 is MNHEY and CDR2 is SMNVEV in the germline V gene (reference sequence). The V end lost 5 bases, the J end lost 3 bases, and 14 bases lay between the germline ends. CDR3 nucleotides: TGTGCCAGCAGTATTCTCCCCGAGGGCTACGAGCAGTACTTC. Translating it yields CASSILPEGYEQYF.

V usage is TRBV7-2 and J usage is TRBJ2-7; 7 bases map to TRBD2. The CDR3 runs 15 residues. The V gene's germline CDR1 is SGHTA and CDR2 FQGNSA. Trimming took 1 base from V and 5 from J; bases not matched to a gene: 8. DNA for the CDR3: TGTGCCAGCAGCTTAGAGGCGGGAGTAGTCGACGAGCAGTACTTC. It specifies CASSLEAGVVDEQYF.

This chain joins TRBV4-3 and TRBJ2-1; 8 nucleotides line up with TRBD1. Per germline, CDR1 LGHNA and CDR2 YSLEER. Trimming cost V 2 bases and J 7 bases; bases outside gene matches: 7. The CDR3 runs 15 residues. The CDR3 region is CASSQLQGEANEQFF. In DNA, the CDR3 is TGCGCCAGCAGCCAATTACAGGGGGAGGCGAATGAGCAGTTCTTC.

The chain couples TRBV7-9 to TRBJ2-5, with 7 nucleotides matching TRBD1. The CDR3 spans 19 residues. The V gene's germline CDR1 is SEHNR and CDR2 FQNEAQ (reference sequence). V lost 1 base, J lost 1 base, and 15 bases stayed unmatched. The CDR3 nucleotides read TGTGCCAGCAGCTTAGGGGCGACAGGGCTACGTGGGCGCCAAGAGACCCAGTACTTC. This codes for CASSLGATGLRGRQETQYF.

The rearrangement joins TRBV27 to TRBJ2-2; the D gene is possibly TRBD2 (6 bases). This CDR3 is 15 amino acids long. Trimming removed 5 bases from V and 7 bases from J, with 17 bases in between. The V gene's germline CDR1 is MNHEY and CDR2 SMNVEV (reference sequence). The CDR3 protein is CASSGEAGTDGELFF. In nucleotides, the CDR3 is TGTGCCAGCAGTGGGGAGGCGGGGACCGACGGGGAGCTGTTTTTT.

The CDR3: CASSLPLKGTSHTQYF. The CDR3 DNA reads TGTGCCAGCAGCCTCCCATTAAAGGGGACTAGCCATACGCAGTATTTT. The chain uses TRBV9 and TRBJ2-3; 9 bases match TRBD2. The CDR3 length is 16 residues. Germline CDR1 SGDLS, CDR2 YYNGEE. V was pared by 4 bases and J by 7 bases, with 13 bases of the junction left unmatched. Using reference TRBV9 and TRBJ2-3 for the parts outside the CDR3, the full variable domain is DSGVTQTPKHLITATGQRVTLRCSPRSGDLSVYWYQQSLDQGLQFLIQYYNGEERAKGNILERFSAQQFPDLHSELNLSSLELGDSALYFCASSLPLKGTSHTQYFGPGTRLTVL.